The clone carrying this TCR beta chain has at least ten counts. Amplification of ligated cDNA took four PCR rounds with SP2 and nested alpha and beta constant primers. TCRdb called the 5' RACE reads again in MiXCR, with one record for every CDR3 protein. The table has around 56,000 distinct CDR3 sequences, around 7.3% seen once; the top ten hold just over 9.5%. This specimen belongs to a study of naive and memory T cell subsets. A UMI-containing oligonucleotide was joined by 3' ligation to the TCR cDNA template. Whole blood, 2.5 ml, came from adult healthy volunteers. V dropped 4 bases and J dropped 3; count of bases not matched to a gene: 0. Germline values: CDR1 KGHSH, CDR2 LQKENI. This CDR3 spans 14 amino acids.

The origin of this receptor is a female donor in good health. The J gene is TRBJ1-1, the V gene TRBV18; 12 bases are a match to TRBD1. The CDR3 DNA reads as TGTGCCAGCTCACGGGACAGGGGGCACACTGAAGCTTTCTTT. Its translation: CASSRDRGHTEAFF.